Presented here are 5 T cell receptor beta chains from one specimen sequenced in a study of T cell repertoires in cytomegalovirus infection (dated by TCRdb to the late 2010s). Read against the paper, the sample's treatment or condition label means: in vitro stimulation with specific CMV peptide epitopes to enrich CMV-specific T cells. TCRdb shows the sequencer as Illumina HiSeq 1500. The raw public reads went through TCRdb reprocessing: fastp at Q25, MiXCR clone calling, in-frame beta chains kept. Rows with a matching CDR3 protein are joined into one entry that keeps the most common DNA and genes. For this sample the table gives some 940,000 distinct CDR3 sequences, of which approximately 31% were detected only once. In total, the top ten clones hold under 15% of the sample. What these receptors recognize is not known. Sequencing was performed on cultured CD8+ T cells from PBMCs, taken from culture after CMV antigen stimulation. The receptors stem from a human donor in good health (CMV status not recorded). Some clones in this sample may be carry-over from other donors' samples.

V usage is TRBV27 and J usage is TRBJ2-5; TRBD1 aligns across 7 bases. The V segment lost 4 bases and the J segment 7 bases; nucleotides outside the gene matches: 9. Germline CDR1 and CDR2: MNHEY and SMNVEV (reference sequence). This CDR3 is 14 amino acids long. The CDR3 region has the DNA TGTGCCAGCAGTTCCTACAGGGGAAGGGGGACCCAGTACTTC. This sequence encodes CASSSYRGRGTQYF.

In its sample, this clonotype was seen many times. The chain recombines TRBV7-8 with TRBJ1-2; TRBD1 aligns across 7 bases. Losses at the gene ends were 5 bases for V and 5 bases for J; bases not matched to a gene: 8. Per germline, CDR1 SGHVS and CDR2 FQNEAQ. This CDR3 is built from 14 residues. CDR3: CASSRIGTAYGYTF. The CDR3 bases are TGTGCCAGCAGCCGAATTGGGACAGCGTATGGCTACACCTTC.

V usage is TRBV25-1 and J usage is TRBJ2-1, with D hard to call. CDR1 MGHDK and CDR2 SYGVNS come from the germline V gene. The CDR3 totals 14 residues. V gave up 4 bases and J gave up 0 bases, with 7 bases separating them. The CDR3 region has the DNA TGTGCCAGCAGTGTAGTTTACTCCTACAATGAGCAGTTCTTC. Protein sequence: CASSVVYSYNEQFF.

This chain links TRBV4-1 with TRBJ1-4; possibly TRBD1 for D (5 bases). The CDR3 extends over 16 amino acids. CDR1 is MGHRA, CDR2 YSYEKL, per germline. Trimming left V 3 bases short and J 3 bases short, with 14 bases between. This chain's CDR3 is CASSHEGFIANEKLFF. CDR3 sequence (DNA): TGCGCCAGCAGCCACGAGGGGTTTATAGCTAATGAAAAACTGTTTTTT.

The table lists this clonotype with a few counts. The V call is TRBV11-2, the J call TRBJ2-1; 11 bases map to TRBD2. The germline V gene encodes CDR1 SGHAT and CDR2 FQNNGV. This CDR3 contains 18 residues. Trimming removed 2 bases from V and 1 base from J; junction bases left unmatched: 7. The chain's CDR3 is CASSLFTSGGRSYNEQFF. CDR3 nucleotide sequence: TGTGCCAGCAGCTTATTTACTAGCGGGGGACGGTCCTACAATGAGCAGTTCTTC.